This T cell receptor beta chain was found in a study of T cells after yellow fever vaccination (dated by TCRdb to 2018 to 2020). Regarding the complete study: The SMART-Seq v4 Ultra Low Input RNA kit was used to prepare libraries from fractions with low cell numbers. The cohort comprised two healthy male donors, one aged 18 to 29 and one aged 30 to 40 years. Blood was drawn at multiple timepoints before and after primary and secondary immunization, with bulk PBMC replicates and cell subsets isolated. Bulk TCR alpha and beta repertoires were sequenced longitudinally to track T-cell clones before and after primary and booster YFV17D yellow fever vaccination.

The CDR3 has 14 amino acids, counting the end cysteine and phenylalanine. CDR3 DNA is the only sequence kept; it has 42 bases, read in frame from the first base. V and J are truncated by 1 base and 2 bases respectively, leaving an intervening sequence of 6 bases. A few counts support this clonotype. Its target antigen remains unknown. No much larger clonotype is one base removed from it; base qualities were not supplied. Reading the label with the study, this specimen's treatment or condition is: live attenuated yellow fever vaccine strain. A standard Ficoll-Paque protocol was used to isolate PBMCs from peripheral blood. Dynabeads CD4 and CD8 positive selection kits were used to isolate the CD4 and CD8 T-cell fractions. TriZol was used to extract RNA from bulk PBMCs, from CD4 and CD8 fractions, and from dextramer-positive and dextramer-negative fractions. TCRdb names Illumina NovaSeq 6000 as the instrument used. TCR cDNA was made using 5'RACE template switching, a step that added a universal primer site and unique molecular identifiers. Priming of cDNA synthesis was performed from both the TCR alpha and TCR beta constant segments. Library amplification used two PCR steps, and the second PCR step added sample barcodes and sequencing adapters. Sequencing of libraries was performed on Illumina HiSeq 2500 (2x100 bp) or NovaSeq (2x150 bp). The original methods were these. MIGEC was used to demultiplex reads and collapse the reads into UMI consensus sequences, and MiXCR was used for V(D)J alignment. Using edgeR on replicate PBMC samples, clonotypes were called vaccine-responding if FDR was below 0.01 and the log2 fold change was above 5 up to day 15. Bulk clonotypes were assigned CD4 or CD8 identity according to which sequenced CD4 or CD8 repertoire held them at higher abundance. TCRdb trimmed the raw reads at Q25, called clones with MiXCR and kept productive beta chains. Rows with a matching CDR3 protein are joined into one entry that keeps the most common DNA and genes. The V and J calls were determined by TCRdb, not by the authors. The sample has 120,000 or so distinct CDR3 sequences on record, roughly 15% of them singletons. The ten most abundant clones make up approximately 39% of the sample.

The paper as a whole reports these results and caveats: The study included only a couple of donors, which limits how far the findings can be generalized. A small fraction of clonotypes showed up in both the CD4 and CD8 compartments, probably as a result of convergent recombination. The secondary T-cell response was weaker than the primary response but faster, peaking on day 5 instead of day 15. FACS-sorted repertoires could contain abundant contaminating clonotypes from the bulk population, so computational filtering was required. After the booster, most of the clones that had expanded following primary vaccination were detected again (roughly 97% of CD4 and 85% to 90% of CD8), which suggests that memory was broadly maintained.

Sequenced material: CD8+ T cells sorted from PBMCs, taken 5 days after the yellow fever booster vaccination. This receptor was obtained from a man aged 18 to 29 who received the YFV17D yellow fever vaccine. The V and J genes are TRBV12-3 or TRBV12-4 and TRBJ1-5, with the D gene too uncertain to name. In nucleotide form, the sequence is TGTGCCAGCAGTTTAGGACTTCGCAATCAGCCCCAGCATTTT. Translated, this is CASSLGLRNQPQHF.